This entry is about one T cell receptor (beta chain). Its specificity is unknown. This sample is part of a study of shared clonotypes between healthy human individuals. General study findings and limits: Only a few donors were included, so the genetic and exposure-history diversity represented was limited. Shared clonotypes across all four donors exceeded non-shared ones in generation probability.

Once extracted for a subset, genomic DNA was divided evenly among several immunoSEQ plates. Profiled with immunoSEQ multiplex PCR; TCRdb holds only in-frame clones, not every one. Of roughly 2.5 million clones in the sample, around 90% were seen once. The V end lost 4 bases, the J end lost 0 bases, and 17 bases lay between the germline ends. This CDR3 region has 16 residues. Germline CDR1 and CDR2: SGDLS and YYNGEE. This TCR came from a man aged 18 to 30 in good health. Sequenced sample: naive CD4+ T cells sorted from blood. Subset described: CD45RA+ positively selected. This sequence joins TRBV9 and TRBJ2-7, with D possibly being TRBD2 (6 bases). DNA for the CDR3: TGTGCCAGCAGCATCGGTGCGGGGCAGAGCTCCTACGAGCAGTACTTC. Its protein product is CASSIGAGQSSYEQYF.